The 3 T cell receptor beta chains reported below all come from one sample, sequenced in a study of a mutant IDH1 vaccine in newly diagnosed glioma. The sample's time point: week 11, during vaccination. Vaccination used 300 ug of mutant IDH1 20-mer peptide per dose, with topical imiquimod. The antigens of these receptors remain unknown. Only in-frame clones appear in the TCRdb table, and some are missing; sequencing was by immunoSEQ multiplex PCR. The sample has 110,000 or so clones; roughly nine tenths are singletons. The source material was PBMCs, sampled from a glioma patient whose treatment included an IDH1 peptide vaccine. The receptor source for this set is a woman aged 45-59 years with glioma.

This chain links TRBV28 with TRBJ2-3; perhaps TRBD2 as D (6 bases). Germline V gene data show CDR1 as MDHEN and CDR2 as SYDVKM. The CDR3 extends over 17 amino acids. Trimming took 6 bases from V and 0 from J, leaving 19 bases between them. CDR3 DNA: TGTGCCAGCAGGTATAGCGGAGCTGGGGGTAGCACAGATACGCAGTATTTT. Protein: CASRYSGAGGSTDTQYF.

The rearrangement uses TRBV4-1 and TRBJ2-1; D ambiguous. Germline CDR1 is MGHRA and CDR2 is YSYEKL. There are 14 residues in the CDR3. Trimming shortened V by 0 bases and J by 1 base, and 4 bases separated the two germline ends. CDR3 nucleotides: TGCGCCAGCAGCCAAGAGTCGTCCTACAATGAGCAGTTCTTC. Its translation is CASSQESSYNEQFF.

The chain is built from TRBV7-3 and TRBJ2-1, with a weak D call TRBD2 (6 bases). Germline V gene sequence: CDR1 SGHTA, CDR2 FQGTGA. Trimming cost V 5 bases and J 4 bases, with 12 bases left between them. The CDR3 length is 14 residues. CDR3 in amino acids: CASSLRSGYNEQFF. In nucleotides, the CDR3 is TGTGCCAGCAGCCTCCGCAGCGGGTACAATGAGCAGTTCTTC. The variable domain in full, completed from reference TRBV7-3 and TRBJ2-1, reads GAGVSQTPSNKVTEKGKYVELRCDPISGHTALYWYRQSLGQGPEFLIYFQGTGAADDSGLPNDRFFAVRPEGSVSTLKIQRTERGDSAVYLCASSLRSGYNEQFFGPGTRLTVL.